The 16 T cell receptor beta chains listed next were all sequenced from one sample in a study of blood T cell repertoires in COVID-19. Data came from immunoSEQ multiplex PCR; TCRdb stores just in-frame clones and leaves some out. This table has 99,000 or so clones, about 80% appearing once. The sequenced sample consisted of peripheral blood. The source of these receptors is a man aged 55 to 69 with acute or convalescent COVID-19.

The genes are TRBV24-1 and TRBJ2-1; no definite D call. The CDR3 is 15 residues long. Looked up from germline, CDR1 is KGHDR and CDR2 is SFDVKD. The V end lost 2 bases, the J end lost 0 bases, and 7 bases lay between the germline ends. CDR3 coding DNA: TGTGCCACCAGTGATTCTCCTAGCTCCTACAATGAGCAGTTCTTC. Amino acid sequence: CATSDSPSSYNEQFF.

The chain uses TRBV28 and TRBJ2-1; 7 bases agree with TRBD2. The CDR3 is 14 amino acids. The germline V gene has CDR1 MDHEN and CDR2 SYDVKM. The J segment lost 6 bases and the V segment lost 6 bases, leaving 8 bases of the junction unmatched. The DNA for the CDR3 is TGTGCCAGCAGGCTATTTCGGGGGGTCAATGAGCAGTTCTTC. Protein: CASRLFRGVNEQFF. The variable domain in full, with the rest retrieved from reference TRBV28 and TRBJ2-1, is DVKVTQSSRYLVKRTGEKVFLECVQDMDHENMFWYRQDPGLGLRLIYFSYDVKMKEKGDIPEGYSVSREKKERFSLILESASTNQTSMYLCASRLFRGVNEQFFGPGTRLTVL.

The chain couples TRBV6-1 to TRBJ2-7, with 8 bases lining up with TRBD2. V dropped 0 bases and J dropped 2; count of bases not matched to a gene: 3. The CDR3 runs to 15 residues. CDR1 is MNHNS, CDR2 SASEGT, per germline. CDR3 in DNA: TGTGCCAGCAGTGAAGCGGGGACTAGGGCCTACGAGCAGTACGTC. It yields the protein CASSEAGTRAYEQYV.

The chain combines TRBV5-1 with TRBJ1-4; possibly TRBD1 for D (6 bases). The V and J ends lost 4 bases and 8 bases respectively, with 15 bases between them. From germline, CDR1 is SGHRS and CDR2 YFSETQ. There are 14 residues in the CDR3. As DNA, the CDR3 is TGCGCCAGCAGCCCGACAGGTTCAGGCGAAAAACTGTTTTTT. Protein sequence: CASSPTGSGEKLFF.

This clone was detected only a few times. The chain joins TRBV2 to TRBJ1-1; D is ambiguous. V was trimmed by 2 bases and J by 2 bases, leaving 9 bases between them. CDR1 and CDR2 from the germline V gene are SNHLY and FYNNEI. The CDR3 is 14 residues long. CDR3 in amino acids: CASSELVANTEAFF. For the CDR3, the DNA is TGTGCCAGCAGTGAACTGGTAGCAAACACTGAAGCTTTCTTT. Full variable domain (outside the CDR3, taken from reference TRBV2 and TRBJ1-1): EPEVTQTPSHQVTQMGQEVILRCVPISNHLYFYWYRQILGQKVEFLVSFYNNEISEKSEIFDDQFSVERPDGSNFTLKIRSTKLEDSAMYFCASSELVANTEAFFGQGTRLTVV.

This clone was detected only once. The chain carries TRBV21-1 and TRBJ1-1. TRBV21-1 is described as a pseudogene. The CDR3 covers 13 residues. CDR3 amino acids: CASSKARNTEAFF. In DNA, the CDR3 is TGTGCCAGCAGCAAAGCGCGGAACACTGAAGCTTTCTTT.

The gene calls are TRBV2 and TRBJ2-5; weak D call: TRBD1 (6 bases). Between the trimmed V and J ends, which lost 6 bases and 4 bases, there was a span of 15 bases. CDR3 size: 14 residues. Germline CDR1 is SNHLY and CDR2 is FYNNEI. DNA of the CDR3: TGTGCCAGCAGCCCGGGACACCAACTAGAGACCCAGTACTTC. Encoded protein: CASSPGHQLETQYF.

This chain uses TRBV27 with TRBJ2-4; maybe TRBD1 (5 bases). V shed 3 bases and J shed 0 bases, with 12 bases lying between them. Germline V CDR1 and CDR2: MNHEY, SMNVEV (reference sequence). This CDR3 spans 16 amino acids. In DNA, the CDR3 is TGTGCCAGCAGTTTCACACAGGTTTTAGCCAAAAACATTCAGTACTTC. Translation gives CASSFTQVLAKNIQYF.

The gene calls are TRBV14 and TRBJ2-3; D gene uncertain. From germline, CDR1 is SGHDN and CDR2 FVKESK. V was clipped by 4 bases and J by 5 bases, with 10 bases between them. The length of the CDR3 is 13 residues. The CDR3: CASSPELVDTQYF. CDR3 DNA sequence: TGTGCCAGCAGCCCCGAACTTGTAGATACGCAGTATTTT.

About this clone: The junction departs from germline at one end; a sequencing error may be responsible. The chain carries TRBV7-2 and TRBJ2-1, with 9 bases fitting TRBD2. Germline assignment: CDR1 SGHTA and CDR2 FQGNSA. The CDR3 sequence is 15 residues long. The CDR3 nucleotides are TGTGCCAGCAGGTTAGGGCTAGCGGGGACCAATGAGCAGTTCTTC. Translation: CASRLGLAGTNEQFF.

This clone showed up just a few times. The chain recombines TRBV11-3 with TRBJ2-2, with 12 bases lining up with TRBD2. Germline V gene lookup returns CDR1 SGHNT and CDR2 YENEEA. The CDR3 contains 17 residues. With V trimmed by 5 bases and J by 5 bases, 9 bases remained unmatched. The CDR3 spells CASSTRIGLAGTGELFF. In DNA form, the CDR3 reads TGTGCCAGCAGCACACGCATCGGACTAGCGGGAACCGGGGAGCTGTTTTTT.

The V gene is TRBV7-9, the J gene TRBJ1-1, with D possibly being TRBD1 (5 bases). The V gene's germline CDR1 is SEHNR and CDR2 FQNEAQ (reference sequence). V shed 5 bases and J shed 5 bases, with 24 bases lying between them. CDR3 size: 17 residues. This CDR3 reads CASSPQTFLGAKTEAFF. The CDR3 bases are TGTGCCAGCAGCCCTCAGACCTTCTTAGGGGCCAAGACTGAAGCTTTCTTT.

The chain couples TRBV6-5 to TRBJ2-7, with a tentative D call TRBD1 (5 bases). The germline V and J ends were trimmed by 7 bases and 4 bases, with 11 bases remaining between them. Germline CDR1 reads MNHEY; CDR2 reads SVGAGI. CDR3 length: 12 amino acids. CDR3: CASNDQGYEQYF. The DNA of the CDR3 is TGTGCCAGCAACGACCAGGGTTACGAGCAGTACTTC.

This clone came up once. V is TRBV6-5 and J is TRBJ1-2; 8 bases are a match to TRBD1. The CDR3 runs 15 residues. Germline V gives CDR1 MNHEY, CDR2 SVGAGI. V lost 7 bases, J lost 1 base, and 8 bases stayed unmatched. CDR3: CASTWGQARNYGYTF. The CDR3 DNA sequence: TGTGCCAGCACCTGGGGACAGGCTCGTAACTATGGCTACACCTTC.

In the case of this clone: At one of its ends the junction is not consistent with the germline gene, which may arise from a read error. The chain couples TRBV11-3 to TRBJ2-3; D gene uncertain. This CDR3 is 12 amino acids long. Germline CDR1 is SGHNT and CDR2 is YENEEA. CDR3 in DNA: TGTGCCGGCAGCTTCCGGGCAGATACGCAGTATTTT. Its translation is CAGSFRADTQYF. The full variable domain, with the rest looked up from reference TRBV11-3 and TRBJ2-3, is EAGVVQSPRYKIIEKKQPVAFWCNPISGHNTLYWYLQNLGQGPELLIRYENEEAVDDSQLPKDRFSAERLKGVDSTLKIQPAELGDSAVYLCAGSFRADTQYFGPGTRLTVL.

This chain connects TRBV5-1 to TRBJ2-2; tentatively, D is TRBD1 (6 bases). The length of the CDR3 is 15 residues. V was clipped by 0 bases and J by 6 bases, with 12 bases between them. Germline-derived CDR1 and CDR2 are SGHRS and YFSETQ. The CDR3, as DNA: TGCGCCAGCAGCTTGGTTGCTGGGGGCGCCGGGGAGCTGTTTTTT. Amino acids: CASSLVAGGAGELFF. Full variable domain (outside the CDR3, taken from reference TRBV5-1 and TRBJ2-2): KAGVTQTPRYLIKTRGQQVTLSCSPISGHRSVSWYQQTPGQGLQFLFEYFSETQRNKGNFPGRFSGRQFSNSRSEMNVSTLELGDSALYLCASSLVAGGAGELFFGEGSRLTVL.